The subject of this entry is one T cell receptor beta chain. Its antigen is currently unknown. MiXCR was run by TCRdb on the 5' RACE reads, yielding one entry per CDR3 protein. This table holds around 230,000 distinct CDR3 sequences, approximately 9% found once. These data originate in a study of identical twins. Whole-study results and caveats: Twins shared out-of-frame alpha sequences with excess low generation probability.

Looked up from germline, CDR1 is SGHRS and CDR2 is YFSETQ. The V gene end was trimmed by 2 bases and the J gene end by 4 bases; junction bases not matched to a gene: 8. This CDR3 has 15 residues. The sample consisted of memory (CD45RO+) T cells sorted from blood. The J gene is TRBJ2-7, the V gene TRBV5-1, with 8 nucleotides matching TRBD1. This TCR was sampled from a woman younger than 35 in good health. The CDR3 spells CASSFGQGILYEQYF. The CDR3 DNA follows: TGCGCCAGCAGCTTCGGACAGGGTATTTTGTACGAGCAGTACTTC.